This T cell receptor (beta chain) was sequenced for a study of low-dose radiotherapy and immunotherapy resistance in tumors. Time point meaning: before trial treatment. The treatment that donors received included nivolumab, ipilimumab, aspirin, low-dose cyclophosphamide and low-dose radiotherapy. This clonotype has ten or more counts. CDR1 and CDR2 (germline): MNHEY, SVGAGI. V lost 6 bases and J lost 5, with 11 bases in between. The CDR3 has 14 amino acids. TRAV- and TRBV-specific primers, spanning alpha and beta chains, primed first-strand cDNA. A constant-region primer paired with the V-primer adapter amplified TCRs over approximately 19 PCR cycles. In vitro transcription amplified the mRNA that had been isolated. In TCRdb, the reads were re-called with MiXCR into one record per CDR3 protein. The sample carries 45,000 to 75,000 distinct CDR3 sequences, under 30% recorded once.

The chain links TRBV6-5 to TRBJ1-6; D may be TRBD1 (5 bases). The sequence derives from a male donor with prostate cancer. This sample comprised PBMCs, obtained before treatment. CDR3 sequence reads: CASRPGRNNSPLHF. For the CDR3, the DNA is TGTGCCAGCAGACCGGGACGGAATAATTCACCCCTCCACTTT.